This passage covers 22 T cell receptor beta chains from one sample sequenced in a study of cytomegalovirus exposure and HLA in healthy donors. Both 60 Vbeta primers and 13 Jbeta primers went into the PCR. The data were produced by immunoSEQ multiplex PCR, yet TCRdb's version contains in-frame clones alone and is incomplete. Counted here are some 90,000 clones, 69% occurring once; the ten biggest clones make up 2.5% to 3%. Source material: PBMCs. The receptors originated from a man aged 50 or older in good health and CMV-seronegative.

This chain joins TRBV5-1 and TRBJ1-3; D is undetermined. In germline, CDR1 is SGHRS, CDR2 YFSETQ. The V gene lost 0 bases and the J gene lost 0 bases, with 10 bases spanning the gap. This CDR3 has 16 residues. CDR3 amino acids: CASSLDLLSSGNTIYF. CDR3 DNA sequence: TGCGCCAGCAGCTTGGACCTTCTCAGCTCTGGAAACACCATATATTTT.

The chain's CDR3 is CASSPDGTGHGYTF. Written as DNA, the CDR3 is TGTGCCAGCTCACCAGACGGGACAGGGCATGGCTACACCTTC. The rearrangement links TRBV18 to TRBJ1-2; TRBD1 agrees at 9 bases. Germline lookup yields CDR1 KGHSH and CDR2 LQKENI. This CDR3 is built from 14 residues. J lost 6 bases, V lost 2 bases, and 4 bases had no gene match.

This rearrangement joins TRBV4-1 to TRBJ2-7; possibly TRBD2 for D (6 bases). Germline CDR1 is MGHRA and CDR2 is YSYEKL. The CDR3 sequence is 17 residues long. V lost 0 bases, J lost 2 bases, and 17 bases lay in between. The CDR3 protein is CASSQDSRRGRTYEQYF. Written as DNA, the CDR3 is TGCGCCAGCAGCCAAGATTCGAGGAGGGGCCGCACCTACGAGCAGTACTTC.

The genes are TRBV5-1 and TRBJ2-3, with D perhaps TRBD1 (5 bases). Trimming pared 5 bases from V and 2 bases from J, leaving 15 bases between. Germline-derived CDR1 and CDR2 are SGHRS and YFSETQ. The CDR3 has 15 residues. The CDR3 here is CASRARDSYTDTQYF. DNA for the CDR3: TGCGCCAGCAGAGCCCGTGACAGTTACACAGATACGCAGTATTTT.

The gene calls are TRBV5-1 and TRBJ2-1; 10 nucleotides agree with TRBD2. The CDR3 covers 20 residues. The ends lost 0 bases at V and 0 bases at J; junction bases unmatched: 12. Germline values: CDR1 SGHRS, CDR2 YFSETQ. CDR3 region: CASSLGGVAGGRSSYNEQFF. CDR3 nucleotide sequence: TGCGCCAGCAGCTTGGGGGGGGTAGCGGGAGGCCGGAGCTCCTACAATGAGCAGTTCTTC.

As DNA, the CDR3 is TGCGCCAGCAGCCAAGATTCAGGAAATCAGCCCCAGCATTTT. It translates to CASSQDSGNQPQHF. The chain has TRBV4-3 and TRBJ1-5, with unresolved D. Germline-derived CDR1 and CDR2 are LGHNA and YSLEER. Trimming removed 0 bases from V and 4 bases from J, with 7 bases in between. This CDR3 region has 14 residues.

This clone was recorded a few times. The chain carries TRBV2 and TRBJ2-7; the match to TRBD2 covers 8 bases. V lost 4 bases and J lost 10; bases outside the gene matches: 3. The CDR3 sequence is 11 residues long. CDR1 SNHLY and CDR2 FYNNEI come from the germline V gene. CDR3 sequence: CASSGLAIQYF. The CDR3, as DNA: TGTGCCAGCAGTGGACTAGCGATCCAGTACTTC.

V gene TRBV2 combines with J gene TRBJ1-2, with D uncertain. Germline V gene lookup returns CDR1 SNHLY and CDR2 FYNNEI. The CDR3 spans 13 residues. Trimming took off 5 bases at V and 1 base at J, with 8 bases between the two ends. CDR3 protein: CASSRSVNYGYTF. The CDR3 bases are TGTGCCAGCAGTCGGTCGGTTAACTATGGCTACACCTTC.

This chain uses TRBV7-2 with TRBJ2-1, with D perhaps TRBD2 (6 bases). V lost 3 bases and J lost 1, with 10 bases in between. The V gene's germline CDR1 is SGHTA and CDR2 FQGNSA. This CDR3 is built from 15 residues. The DNA of the CDR3 is TGTGCCAGCAGCTTCCGGGACTCATCCTACAATGAGCAGTTCTTC. This codes for CASSFRDSSYNEQFF.

The chain is built from TRBV30 and TRBJ1-2; unclear D gene. Germline CDR1 reads GTSNPN; CDR2 reads SVGIG (reference sequence). There are 12 residues in the CDR3. Trimming shortened V by 3 bases and J by 7 bases, and 12 bases separated the two germline ends. CDR3 sequence: CAWRVFSAGYTF. CDR3 DNA sequence: TGTGCCTGGAGGGTTTTCAGTGCTGGCTACACCTTC. The whole variable domain, filled in from reference TRBV30 and TRBJ1-2, reads SQTIHQWPATLVQPVGSPLSLECTVEGTSNPNLYWYRQAAGRGLQLLFYSVGIGQISSEVPQNLSASRPQDRQFILSSKKLLLSDSGFYLCAWRVFSAGYTFGSGTRLTVV.

This clone was picked up one time. The chain links TRBV7-2 to TRBJ2-1; a weak D match, TRBD2 (5 bases). Trimming took 4 bases from V and 8 from J, leaving 15 bases between them. The CDR3 is 14 amino acids. The germline V gene has CDR1 SGHTA and CDR2 FQGNSA. The CDR3 region has the DNA TGTGCCAGCAGCTCTCGGACTCCTTTCGATGAGCAGTTCTTC. Amino acid sequence: CASSSRTPFDEQFF.

The chain carries TRBV5-1 and TRBJ1-2; tentatively, D is TRBD1 (5 bases). CDR1 and CDR2 from the germline V gene are SGHRS and YFSETQ. Trimming shortened V by 4 bases and J by 3 bases, and 13 bases separated the two germline ends. The CDR3 has 14 amino acids. CDR3 residues: CASSLDMSYYGYTF. The CDR3 nucleotides are TGCGCCAGCAGCCTGGACATGTCGTACTATGGCTACACCTTC.

The genes are TRBV10-3 and TRBJ2-6, with D possibly matching TRBD2 (6 bases). CDR3 size: 18 residues. The V gene's germline CDR1 is ENHRY and CDR2 SYGVKD. V gave up 6 bases and J gave up 0 bases, with 18 bases separating them. The CDR3 here is CAISDWTTNPSGANVLTF. The CDR3 DNA sequence: TGTGCCATCAGCGATTGGACTACTAATCCCTCTGGGGCCAACGTCCTGACTTTC.

CDR3: CASSLMDSLSYNEQFF. CDR3 nucleotides: TGCGCCAGCAGCTTGATGGACAGTTTATCCTACAATGAGCAGTTCTTC. This chain joins TRBV5-1 and TRBJ2-1; D may be TRBD1 (6 bases). Between the trimmed V and J ends, which lost 1 base and 1 base, there was a span of 12 bases. Germline CDR1 and CDR2: SGHRS and YFSETQ. This CDR3 comprises 16 residues.

This chain joins TRBV7-2 and TRBJ1-3; D is uncertain. The CDR3 length is 15 residues. Germline V gene data show CDR1 as SGHTA and CDR2 as FQGNSA. Trimming removed 2 bases from V and 0 bases from J, with 8 bases in between. The CDR3 DNA follows: TGTGCCAGCAGCTTACGAGCTAGCTCTGGAAACACCATATATTTT. It specifies CASSLRASSGNTIYF.

This clone was seen a few times. The rearrangement uses TRBV30 and TRBJ1-4, with D hard to call. Germline CDR1 and CDR2: GTSNPN and SVGIG (reference sequence). V was pared by 5 bases and J by 10 bases, with 17 bases between. The CDR3 is 13 residues long. The CDR3 DNA sequence: TGTGCCTGGGGACGTAGGGAGGGTGGAAAACTGTTTTTT. This gives the protein CAWGRREGGKLFF.

This sequence joins TRBV5-6 and TRBJ2-3, with D tentatively TRBD2 (6 bases). With 1 base removed from V and 4 bases from J, the gap between germline ends came to 13 bases. Germline loops: CDR1 SGHDT, CDR2 YYEEEE. CDR3 length: 15 amino acids. For the CDR3, the DNA is TGTGCCAGCAGCTTGATGGGGGGAATAGCAGATACGCAGTATTTT. It translates to CASSLMGGIADTQYF.

This clone was detected once. This chain links TRBV15 with TRBJ2-3; possibly TRBD1 for D (6 bases). V was trimmed by 6 bases and J by 4 bases, leaving 14 bases between them. The CDR3 sequence is 14 residues long. CDR1 is LNHNV, CDR2 YYDKDF, per germline (reference sequence). CDR3 in DNA: TGTGCCACCAGACCAGGGGTTAGGGCAGATACGCAGTATTTT. Translation gives CATRPGVRADTQYF.

This clone was picked up one time. V usage is TRBV5-6 and J usage is TRBJ1-6; tentatively, D is TRBD1 (5 bases). The CDR3 totals 16 residues. In germline, CDR1 is SGHDT, CDR2 YYEEEE. Trimming took 4 bases from V and 9 from J, leaving 20 bases between them. CDR3 region: CASSGASSLLLSPLHF. The CDR3 DNA sequence: TGTGCCAGCAGCGGGGCCTCCAGCCTCCTCCTTTCACCCCTCCACTTT.

The rearrangement uses TRBV12-1 and TRBJ2-1; the table's D call, TRBD2, has no DNA check behind it. TRBV12-1 is described as a pseudogene. The CDR3 length is 16 residues. CDR3 nucleotides: TGTGCCAGCAGCTGTGCCGCGCGGGAGGGCCAGAATGAGCAGTTCTTC. Protein sequence: CASSCAAREGQNEQFF.

In its sample, this clone was seen a few times. This chain joins TRBV30 and TRBJ1-1; no reliable D call. This CDR3 spans 15 amino acids. The V gene lost 2 bases and the J gene lost 1 base, with 14 bases spanning the gap. The germline V gene has CDR1 GTSNPN and CDR2 SVGIG (reference sequence). This CDR3 reads CAWSSGPPRNTEAFF. Here the CDR3 DNA reads TGTGCCTGGAGTTCGGGTCCCCCGAGGAACACTGAAGCTTTCTTT.

The chain is built from TRBV10-3 and TRBJ1-2; no reliable D call. With 11 bases removed from V and 1 base from J, the gap between germline ends came to 20 bases. This CDR3 has 15 amino acids. Germline loops: CDR1 ENHRY, CDR2 SYGVKD. This chain's CDR3 is CAVLSTGGFNYGYTF. In DNA, the CDR3 is TGTGCCGTTCTAAGTACTGGCGGATTTAACTATGGCTACACCTTC.